Each of the 32 T cell receptor beta chains below was sequenced from the same sample in a study of regulatory and conventional T cells in RAG deficiency. Profiling relied on immunoSEQ multiplex PCR, and the TCRdb table lists in-frame clones only, not all of them. The table shows approximately 22,000 clones, with around 95% occurring only once. Conventional CD4+ T cells were sorted from blood as CD25-low CD127-high cells. The data also belong to a second study, concerning regulatory T cells. That source adds: The PCR used 52 TRBV and 13 TRBJ primers.

Sequences were obtained from CD25- CD4+ T cells sorted from blood. The source is a human donor in good health.

The rearrangement links TRBV5-1 to TRBJ2-3; TRBD2 might be the D (7 bases). CDR1 SGHRS and CDR2 YFSETQ come from the germline V gene. This CDR3 contains 16 residues. Trimming cost V 3 bases and J 2 bases, with 16 bases left between them. In nucleotides, the CDR3 is TGCGCCAGCAGCTCCACTGGGGGGGGCTACACAGATACGCAGTATTTT. Its protein is CASSSTGGGYTDTQYF.

The V and J genes are TRBV5-1 and TRBJ2-7, with 8 bases matching TRBD1. The germline V gene has CDR1 SGHRS and CDR2 YFSETQ. The V and J ends lost 4 bases and 1 base, in that order; junction bases with no gene match: 4. CDR3 length: 14 amino acids. CDR3 protein: CASSQDRESYEQYF. DNA of the CDR3: TGCGCCAGCAGCCAGGACAGGGAATCCTACGAGCAGTACTTC.

The CDR3 DNA is TGTGCCTGGGAAAGGCGAGGAAGAAGGGAGGAAAAACTGTTTTTT. Protein: CAWERRGRREEKLFF. The rearrangement links TRBV30 to TRBJ1-4; D gene ambiguous. The CDR3 loop spans 15 amino acids. Per germline, CDR1 GTSNPN and CDR2 SVGIG (reference sequence). V was clipped by 5 bases and J by 8 bases, with 21 bases between them.

V is TRBV12-5 and J is TRBJ2-7, with 9 bases fitting TRBD1. With V trimmed by 1 base and J by 6 bases, 16 bases remained unmatched. CDR1 and CDR2 (germline): LGHNT, FRNRAP. The CDR3 covers 18 residues. The DNA for the CDR3 is TGTGCTAGTGGTTTGGCCCCACAACATGGACAGGGGTTGTCCGAGCAGTACTTC. Translating gives CASGLAPQHGQGLSEQYF. The variable domain in full, with the rest retrieved from reference TRBV12-5 and TRBJ2-7, is DARVTQTPRHKVTEMGQEVTMRCQPILGHNTVFWYRQTMMQGLELLAYFRNRAPLDDSGMPKDRFSAEMPDATLATLKIQPSEPRDSAVYFCASGLAPQHGQGLSEQYFGPGTRLTVT.

The chain joins TRBV6-5 to TRBJ2-7; weak D call: TRBD1 (6 bases). The CDR3 loop spans 14 amino acids. With 5 bases removed from V and 3 bases from J, the gap between germline ends came to 14 bases. The germline V gene has CDR1 MNHEY and CDR2 SVGAGI. CDR3 coding DNA: TGTGCCAGCAGTCCCAGTGCAGGGGTCTACGAGCAGTACTTC. Its translation is CASSPSAGVYEQYF.

Regarding this clone: The junction departs from germline at one end; a sequencing error may be responsible. The identical CDR3 is also encoded by other nucleotide sequences in the sample. The chain is built from TRBV5-4 and TRBJ1-6, with 7 positions matching TRBD1. This CDR3 contains 17 residues. CDR1 SGHNT and CDR2 YYREEE come from the germline V gene (reference sequence). The CDR3 nucleotides are TGTGCCAGCAGCTTGCGACAGGGTAGCACCTATAATTCCCCCCTCCACTTT. This sequence encodes CASSLRQGSTYNSPLHF.

The chain has TRBV7-8 and TRBJ2-6; D is unclear. This CDR3 region has 14 residues. Germline assignment: CDR1 SGHVS and CDR2 FQNEAQ. With 5 bases removed from V and 0 bases from J, the gap between germline ends came to 5 bases. The CDR3 reads CASSLSSGANVLTF. As DNA, the CDR3 is TGTGCCAGCAGCCTCAGCTCTGGGGCCAACGTCCTGACTTTC.

The V gene is TRBV7-9, the J gene TRBJ1-6; possible D gene TRBD1, 6 bases. The CDR3 consists of 14 residues. Germline V gene lookup returns CDR1 SEHNR and CDR2 FQNEAQ (reference sequence). V lost 3 bases to trimming and J lost 7 bases, with 10 bases between them. This CDR3 is CASSLAGANSPLHF. The CDR3 bases are TGTGCCAGCAGCTTGGCAGGGGCGAATTCACCCCTCCACTTT. The variable domain in full, completed from reference TRBV7-9 and TRBJ1-6, reads DTGVSQNPRHKITKRGQNVTFRCDPISEHNRLYWYRQTLGQGPEFLTYFQNEAQLEKSRLLSDRFSAERPKGSFSTLEIQRTEQGDSAMYLCASSLAGANSPLHFGNGTRLTVT.

The CDR3 loop is CASSLVQGANTEAFF. In nucleotides, the CDR3 is TGCGCCAGCAGCTTGGTTCAGGGGGCTAACACTGAAGCTTTCTTT. The chain uses TRBV5-1 and TRBJ1-1; 8 bases are shared with TRBD1. Trimming removed 0 bases from V and 2 bases from J; junction bases left unmatched: 3. CDR3 size: 15 residues. CDR1 and CDR2 from the germline V gene are SGHRS and YFSETQ.

The V gene is TRBV2, the J gene TRBJ2-7, with 7 bases lining up with TRBD1. Germline CDR1 is SNHLY and CDR2 is FYNNEI. Trimming took 6 bases from V and 1 from J; bases not matched to a gene: 15. The CDR3 spans 17 residues. The CDR3 bases are TGTGCCAGCAGAGGCTACTACGGTGGCAGGGGGTCCTACGAGCAGTACTTC. Encoded protein: CASRGYYGGRGSYEQYF. The full variable domain, in which reference TRBV2 and TRBJ2-7 provide the parts outside the CDR3, is EPEVTQTPSHQVTQMGQEVILRCVPISNHLYFYWYRQILGQKVEFLVSFYNNEISEKSEIFDDQFSVERPDGSNFTLKIRSTKLEDSAMYFCASRGYYGGRGSYEQYFGPGTRLTVT.

The chain joins TRBV2 to TRBJ1-5; TRBD1 aligns across 9 bases. CDR1 is SNHLY, CDR2 FYNNEI, per germline. The CDR3 extends over 15 amino acids. Germline trimming cut 6 bases from V and 3 bases from J; bases unmatched to any gene: 6. DNA for the CDR3: TGTGCCAGCAGCCTACAGGGGGCTGACAATCAGCCCCAGCATTTT. Translation: CASSLQGADNQPQHF.

V gene TRBV5-1 combines with J gene TRBJ2-1; 8 bases align to TRBD1. V gave up 1 base and J gave up 5 bases; unmatched junction bases: 17. There are 19 residues in the CDR3. Germline values: CDR1 SGHRS, CDR2 YFSETQ. DNA of the CDR3: TGCGCCAGCAGCTTGACCAAAAAAGACAGGGGCCTAACGAACAATGAGCAGTTCTTC. As protein: CASSLTKKDRGLTNNEQFF.

This rearrangement joins TRBV19 to TRBJ1-1; D gene unclear. The germline V gene encodes CDR1 LNHDA and CDR2 SQIVND (reference sequence). V was pared by 9 bases and J by 0 bases, with 8 bases between. CDR3 length: 12 amino acids. The chain's CDR3 is CASGSLNTEAFF. Here the CDR3 DNA reads TGTGCCAGCGGGTCGCTGAACACTGAAGCTTTCTTT.

This clone appeared a few times. The CDR3 coding sequence is TGTGCCAGCAGTCCTCCCGCGACTGTCGGTTCACCCCTCCACTTT. Protein sequence: CASSPPATVGSPLHF. J is TRBJ1-6 and V is TRBV28; D unresolved. Germline values: CDR1 MDHEN, CDR2 SYDVKM. The germline V and J ends were trimmed by 5 bases and 9 bases, with 17 bases remaining between them. This CDR3 is built from 15 residues.

This chain connects TRBV13 to TRBJ2-7; D is perhaps TRBD2 (5 bases). The V and J ends lost 4 bases and 5 bases respectively, with 18 bases between them. CDR1 and CDR2 (germline): PRHDT, FYEKMQ (reference sequence). This CDR3 has 15 residues. CDR3 protein: CASSSRRMLRDEQYF. The CDR3 nucleotides read TGTGCCAGCAGCTCGCGGCGGATGCTGCGGGACGAGCAGTACTTC.

The CDR3 loop is CAWSGQGNQPQHF. The CDR3 coding sequence is TGTGCCTGGAGTGGTCAGGGCAATCAGCCCCAGCATTTT. V and J are TRBV30 and TRBJ1-5; no clear D gene. CDR1 and CDR2 from the germline V gene are GTSNPN and SVGIG (reference sequence). This CDR3 contains 13 residues. The germline V and J ends were trimmed by 1 base and 2 bases, with 6 bases remaining between them.

This chain connects TRBV7-8 to TRBJ2-1; 9 nucleotides line up with TRBD1. Germline loops: CDR1 SGHVS, CDR2 FQNEAQ. This CDR3 has 14 amino acids. Germline trimming cut 5 bases from V and 12 bases from J; bases unmatched to any gene: 11. In DNA, the CDR3 is TGTGCCAGCAGCCTAACGGACAGGGGTTGGGGGCAGTTCTTC. Its protein is CASSLTDRGWGQFF.

The rearrangement uses TRBV6-5 and TRBJ2-1; tentative D call: TRBD1 (6 bases). Trimming stripped 6 bases from V and 9 bases from J, with 15 bases between. Germline values: CDR1 MNHEY, CDR2 SVGAGI. The CDR3 has 13 residues. CDR3 sequence (DNA): TGTGCCAGCAGCTACACAGGGACCGGTGAGCAGTTCTTC. It translates to CASSYTGTGEQFF.

This chain joins TRBV10-3 and TRBJ2-7, with D maybe TRBD1 (6 bases). Germline V gene sequence: CDR1 ENHRY, CDR2 SYGVKD. This CDR3 has 14 residues. The V and J ends lost 8 bases and 2 bases respectively, with 16 bases between them. The CDR3 DNA sequence: TGTGCCATCCAGTGGCACAGGGAAACCTACGAGCAGTACTTC. Amino acids: CAIQWHRETYEQYF.

This clone showed up just once. The chain joins TRBV5-1 to TRBJ2-2, with D possibly being TRBD1 (6 bases). The CDR3 runs 15 residues. The germline V gene encodes CDR1 SGHRS and CDR2 YFSETQ. Trimming stripped 0 bases from V and 3 bases from J, with 9 bases between. As DNA, the CDR3 is TGCGCCAGCAGCTTGGTGCAGGGGTACACCGGGGAGCTGTTTTTT. Protein sequence: CASSLVQGYTGELFF.

This sequence joins TRBV4-2 and TRBJ2-2; D possibly corresponds to TRBD2 (6 bases). Germline-derived CDR1 and CDR2 are LGHNA and YNFKEQ. The CDR3 covers 14 residues. Trimming left V 1 base short and J 5 bases short, with 8 bases between. DNA for the CDR3: TGTGCCAGCAGCCAAGTGGGGGGTACCGGGGAGCTGTTTTTT. It specifies CASSQVGGTGELFF.

This chain uses TRBV6-1 with TRBJ2-3; D unresolved. This CDR3 has 15 residues. Germline V gives CDR1 MNHNS, CDR2 SASEGT. V gave up 1 base and J gave up 6 bases, with 14 bases separating them. DNA for the CDR3: TGTGCCAGCAGTGAAGATGTCTTCCCCGGGGATACGCAGTATTTT. Residues: CASSEDVFPGDTQYF.

The V call is TRBV7-3, the J call TRBJ2-5, with 10 bases aligning to TRBD1. The CDR3 contains 13 residues. Germline loops: CDR1 SGHTA, CDR2 FQGTGA. The ends lost 4 bases at V and 5 bases at J; junction bases unmatched: 1. The DNA of the CDR3 is TGTGCCAGCAGCTGGGACAGGGGTGAGACCCAGTACTTC. Translating it yields CASSWDRGETQYF. Complete variable domain (other parts from reference TRBV7-3 and TRBJ2-5): GAGVSQTPSNKVTEKGKYVELRCDPISGHTALYWYRQSLGQGPEFLIYFQGTGAADDSGLPNDRFFAVRPEGSVSTLKIQRTERGDSAVYLCASSWDRGETQYFGPGTRLLVL.

The chain carries TRBV27 and TRBJ1-3; TRBD1 agrees at 7 bases. The CDR3 runs 14 residues. V lost 6 bases, J lost 5 bases, and 7 bases stayed unmatched. Germline loops: CDR1 MNHEY, CDR2 SMNVEV (reference sequence). The CDR3 nucleotides read TGTGCCAGCAGGCCAGGGGGGACCCGAAACACCATATATTTT. Its protein product is CASRPGGTRNTIYF.

The rearrangement uses TRBV27 and TRBJ2-3; 8 positions match TRBD2. V lost 6 bases, J lost 4 bases, and 9 bases stayed unmatched. Germline assignment: CDR1 MNHEY and CDR2 SMNVEV (reference sequence). The CDR3 has 15 residues. The DNA of the CDR3 is TGTGCCAGCAGCCATGGGCGGGGGGCACCAGATACGCAGTATTTT. Its translation is CASSHGRGAPDTQYF.

The chain joins TRBV6-6 to TRBJ1-4, with D perhaps TRBD1 (5 bases). Trimming removed 6 bases at V and 11 bases at J, with 19 bases between. The CDR3 sequence is 14 residues long. Per germline, CDR1 MNHNY and CDR2 SVGAGI (reference sequence). The CDR3 DNA reads TGTGCCAGCAGACCCGGGGATTTACGGGGGAAACTGTTTTTT. It translates to CASRPGDLRGKLFF.

The J gene is TRBJ1-1, the V gene TRBV19; 8 nucleotides agree with TRBD1. Germline V gene sequence: CDR1 LNHDA, CDR2 SQIVND (reference sequence). With V trimmed by 2 bases and J by 5 bases, 13 bases remained unmatched. The CDR3 is made up of 17 amino acids. In DNA, the CDR3 is TGTGCCAGTAGTATATTTCCAGGGGGCGCGGTTAGGACTGAAGCTTTCTTT. It codes for CASSIFPGGAVRTEAFF.

V gene TRBV9 combines with J gene TRBJ1-1; maybe TRBD1 (5 bases). V shed 4 bases and J shed 0 bases, with 13 bases lying between them. Germline V gene lookup returns CDR1 SGDLS and CDR2 YYNGEE. The CDR3 extends over 15 amino acids. This CDR3 reads CASSTGLGVNTEAFF. CDR3 in DNA: TGTGCCAGCAGCACTGGCTTAGGGGTGAACACTGAAGCTTTCTTT.

The chain joins TRBV10-3 to TRBJ1-5, with 8 bases identical to TRBD1. The germline gives CDR1 ENHRY, CDR2 SYGVKD. Unmatched junction bases numbered 14, after V lost 6 bases and J lost 4 bases. The CDR3 has 17 residues. Here the CDR3 reads CAISPDRARGGNQPQHF. DNA of the CDR3: TGTGCCATCAGCCCGGACAGGGCCAGGGGTGGGAATCAGCCCCAGCATTTT.

V is TRBV5-4 and J is TRBJ1-1, with no clear D. Trimming took 6 bases from V and 0 from J, leaving 15 bases between them. The CDR3 is made up of 15 amino acids. Germline CDR1 SGHNT, CDR2 YYREEE (reference sequence). In DNA, the CDR3 is TGTGCCAGCAACATGGGCAGCCCCATGAACACTGAAGCTTTCTTT. Amino acid sequence: CASNMGSPMNTEAFF.

The chain recombines TRBV5-4 with TRBJ1-2, with 10 bases lining up with TRBD1. CDR3 length equals 15 residues. Looked up from germline, CDR1 is SGHNT and CDR2 is YYREEE (reference sequence). V shed 0 bases, J shed 5 bases, and the junction held 4 bases outside the gene matches. CDR3: CASSLEGQGPYGYTF. DNA of the CDR3: TGTGCCAGCAGCTTGGAGGGACAGGGGCCGTATGGCTACACCTTC.

Of note for this clone: The junction shows a germline mismatch at one end, possibly a read error. The chain couples TRBV28 to TRBJ1-1, with D possibly TRBD1 on 6 matching bases. Germline values: CDR1 MDHEN, CDR2 SYDVKM. This CDR3 has 13 residues. The chain's CDR3 is CASTKGGNSEAFF. The CDR3 coding sequence is TGTGCCAGCACCAAGGGGGGGAACAGTGAAGCTTTCTTT.